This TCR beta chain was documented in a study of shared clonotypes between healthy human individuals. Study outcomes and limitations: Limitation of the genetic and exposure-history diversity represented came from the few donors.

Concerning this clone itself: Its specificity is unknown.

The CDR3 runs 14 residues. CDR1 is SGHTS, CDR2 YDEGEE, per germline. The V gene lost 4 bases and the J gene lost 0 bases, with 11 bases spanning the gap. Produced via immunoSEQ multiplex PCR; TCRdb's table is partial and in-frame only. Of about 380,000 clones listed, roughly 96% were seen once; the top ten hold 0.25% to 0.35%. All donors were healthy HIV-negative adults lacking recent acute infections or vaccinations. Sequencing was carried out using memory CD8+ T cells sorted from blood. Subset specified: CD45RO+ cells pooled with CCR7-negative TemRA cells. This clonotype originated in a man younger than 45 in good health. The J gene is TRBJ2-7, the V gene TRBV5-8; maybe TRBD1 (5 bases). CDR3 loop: CASSRRQSSYEQYF. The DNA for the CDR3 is TGTGCCAGCAGCCGACGACAGAGCTCCTACGAGCAGTACTTC. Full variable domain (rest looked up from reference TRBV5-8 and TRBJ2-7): EAGVTQSPTHLIKTRGQQATLRCSPISGHTSVYWYQQALGLGLQFLLWYDEGEERNRGNFPPRFSGRQFPNYSSELNVNALELEDSALYLCASSRRQSSYEQYFGPGTRLTVT.